This TCR beta chain is from a study of Graves' ophthalmopathy and Graves' hyperthyroidism. Amplification of the TCR beta CDR3 regions used RNA transcripts (as template). First-round RT-PCR employed HTBI primers, with a second-round multiplex PCR after it. TCRdb fed the multiplex PCR reads into MiXCR, producing one record per CDR3 protein. The sample records over a million distinct CDR3 sequences, roughly 35% being singletons. The CDR3 contains 13 residues. Trimming removed 4 bases from V and 9 bases from J; junction bases left unmatched: 6. The TCR was taken from an adult man with Graves' hyperthyroidism. The source material was peripheral blood or thyroid tissue (not recorded which). This chain links TRBV12-3 or TRBV12-4 with TRBJ2-5; TRBD2 matches 9 bases. The CDR3 region is CASSYAREGPQYF. In DNA, the CDR3 is TGTGCCAGCAGTTACGCGCGGGAGGGCCCCCAGTACTTC.